This T cell receptor (beta chain) came from a study of post-analysis software for immune sequencing data. Study-wide results and limits: Multiple sclerosis patients had significantly lower normalized Chao1 diversity than controls. With F measure, samples from one preparation batch clustered together strongly. Higher frequency in patients than in controls was seen for about five TRBV segments, with TRBV5-6, TRBV5-1 and TRBV20-1 among them.

A word on this clonotype: Antigen: not known.

The CDR3 sequence is 14 residues long. V lost 10 bases and J lost 5; bases outside the gene matches: 13. Unique molecular identifiers were present in the TCR beta cDNA libraries. TCRdb ran MiXCR on the PCR reads and lists one entry per CDR3 protein. The table shows hundreds of thousands of distinct CDR3 sequences, with about 40% occurring only once. The sequence came from a girl under 18 with multiple sclerosis. The chain combines TRBV12-3 or TRBV12-4 with TRBJ2-7; 8 nucleotides agree with TRBD1. Sequenced sample: blood. The CDR3 protein is CATNPPDRVNEQYF. In DNA, the CDR3 is TGTGCCACCAACCCACCGGACAGGGTCAACGAGCAGTACTTC.